This TCR beta chain was recovered during a study of cytomegalovirus exposure and HLA in healthy donors. Per germline, CDR1 MRHNA and CDR2 SNTAGT. The CDR3 runs 15 residues. Trimming left V 2 bases short and J 2 bases short, with 11 bases between. In its sample, this clone was seen once. A multiplex PCR was run with 60 Vbeta primers and 13 Jbeta primers. Sequenced by immunoSEQ multiplex PCR; TCRdb stores in-frame clones only, minus some. The table records roughly 190,000 clones, roughly 77% of them present only once. The receptor was isolated from a man aged 40-50 years in good health and CMV-seropositive. Sample: PBMCs. This chain joins TRBV6-4 and TRBJ2-3; D is ambiguous. The CDR3 sequence is CASSDEDHITDTQYF. The CDR3 nucleotides read TGTGCCAGCAGTGACGAGGATCATATCACAGATACGCAGTATTTT.